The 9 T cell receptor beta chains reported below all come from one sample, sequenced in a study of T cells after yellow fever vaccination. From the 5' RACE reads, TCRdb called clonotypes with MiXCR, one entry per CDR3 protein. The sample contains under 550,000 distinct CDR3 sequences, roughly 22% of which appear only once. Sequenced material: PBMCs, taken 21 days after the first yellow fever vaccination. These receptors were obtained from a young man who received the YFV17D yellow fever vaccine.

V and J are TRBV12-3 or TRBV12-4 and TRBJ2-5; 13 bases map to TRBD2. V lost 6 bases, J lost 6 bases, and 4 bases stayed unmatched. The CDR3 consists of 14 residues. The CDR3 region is CASRLAGGQQTQYF. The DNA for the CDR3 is TGTGCCAGCAGACTAGCGGGGGGGCAGCAGACCCAGTACTTC.

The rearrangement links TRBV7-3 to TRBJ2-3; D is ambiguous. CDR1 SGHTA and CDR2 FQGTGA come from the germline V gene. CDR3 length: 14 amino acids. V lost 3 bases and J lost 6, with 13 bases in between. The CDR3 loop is CASSFLATWDTQYF. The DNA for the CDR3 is TGTGCCAGCAGCTTCCTGGCAACTTGGGATACGCAGTATTTT.

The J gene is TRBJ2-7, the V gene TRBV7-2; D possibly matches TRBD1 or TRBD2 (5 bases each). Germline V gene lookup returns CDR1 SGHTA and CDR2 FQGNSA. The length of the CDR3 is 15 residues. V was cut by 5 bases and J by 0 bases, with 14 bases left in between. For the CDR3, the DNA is TGTGCCAGCAGCCACCGGGTGGGGACCTCCTACGAGCAGTACTTC. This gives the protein CASSHRVGTSYEQYF.

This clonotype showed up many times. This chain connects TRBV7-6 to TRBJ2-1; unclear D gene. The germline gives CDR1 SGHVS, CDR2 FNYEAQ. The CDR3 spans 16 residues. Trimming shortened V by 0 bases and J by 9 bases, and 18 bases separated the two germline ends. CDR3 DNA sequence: TGTGCCAGCAGCTTAGCGCCTTCGGCAACGGGCCTTGAGCAGTTCTTC. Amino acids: CASSLAPSATGLEQFF. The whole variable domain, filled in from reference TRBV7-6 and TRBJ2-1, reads GAGVSQSPRYKVTKRGQDVALRCDPISGHVSLYWYRQALGQGPEFLTYFNYEAQQDKSGLPNDRFSAERPEGSISTLTIQRTEQRDSAMYRCASSLAPSATGLEQFFGPGTRLTVL.

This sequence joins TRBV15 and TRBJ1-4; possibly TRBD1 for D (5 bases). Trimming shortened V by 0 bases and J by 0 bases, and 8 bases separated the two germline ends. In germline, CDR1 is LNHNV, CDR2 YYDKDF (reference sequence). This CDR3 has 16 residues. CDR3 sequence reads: CATSRDGGTTNEKLFF. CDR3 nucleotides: TGTGCCACCAGCAGAGATGGGGGGACAACTAATGAAAAACTGTTTTTT.

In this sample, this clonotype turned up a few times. In DNA form, the CDR3 reads TGCGCCAGCAGCTTGGCCCCGGGAAGCAATCAGCCCCAGCATTTT. Its protein product is CASSLAPGSNQPQHF. This chain connects TRBV5-1 to TRBJ1-5, with D unresolved. V lost 0 bases and J lost 1, with 8 bases in between. CDR1 is SGHRS and CDR2 is YFSETQ in the germline V gene. The CDR3 loop spans 15 amino acids.

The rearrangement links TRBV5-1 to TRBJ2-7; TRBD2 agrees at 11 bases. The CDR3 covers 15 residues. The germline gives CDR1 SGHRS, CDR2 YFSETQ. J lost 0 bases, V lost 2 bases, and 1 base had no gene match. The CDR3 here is CASSFGTSGSYEQYF. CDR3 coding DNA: TGCGCCAGCAGCTTTGGGACTAGCGGCTCCTACGAGCAGTACTTC.

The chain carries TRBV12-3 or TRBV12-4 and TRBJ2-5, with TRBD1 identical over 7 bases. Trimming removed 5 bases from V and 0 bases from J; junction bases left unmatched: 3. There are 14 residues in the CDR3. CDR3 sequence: CASSPQGNQETQYF. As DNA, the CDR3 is TGTGCCAGCAGTCCACAGGGGAACCAAGAGACCCAGTACTTC.

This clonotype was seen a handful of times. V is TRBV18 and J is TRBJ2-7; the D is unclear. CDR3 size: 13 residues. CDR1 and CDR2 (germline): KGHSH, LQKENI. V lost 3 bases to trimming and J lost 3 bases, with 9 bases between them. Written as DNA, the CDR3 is TGTGCCAGCTCACCTTTGGAGTTCTACGAGCAGTACTTC. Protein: CASSPLEFYEQYF.